This TCR beta chain was retrieved from a study of cytomegalovirus exposure and HLA in healthy donors. Study-level information: Samples from HLA-typed donors yielded approximately 80 million unique TCRs in an early data release. Across roughly 400 genotyped donors, just over 80% landed in the Caucasian-associated ancestry cluster.

General observations from the study: Researchers reported that three CMV-associated chains were confirmed in vitro as CMV antigen-specific.

The PCR ran on 60 Vbeta and 13 Jbeta primers. Profiled with immunoSEQ multiplex PCR; TCRdb holds only in-frame clones, not every one. The sample has about 150,000 clones; around 81% are singletons. Points on this clone: The antigen remains undetermined.

The sequence was collected from a man aged 40-49 years in good health and CMV-seronegative. The sequenced sample was PBMCs.

In nucleotides, the CDR3 is TGTGCCAGCATCGCGAGACAGGGTCTTCTAGATACGCAGTATTTT. This gives the protein CASIARQGLLDTQYF. This sequence joins TRBV6-1 and TRBJ2-3, with TRBD1 identical over 7 bases. In germline, CDR1 is MNHNS, CDR2 SASEGT. The CDR3 is 15 residues long. V was pared by 7 bases and J by 5 bases, with 12 bases of the junction left unmatched.